One sample yielded the 26 T cell receptor beta chains listed below, sequenced in a study of shared clonotypes between healthy human individuals. Naive CD8 cells lacked CD45RO and underwent positive selection for CCR7, leaving out terminally differentiated effector memory CD45RA+ cells. Libraries were prepared by immunoSEQ multiplex PCR; TCRdb keeps only in-frame clonotypes and omits some of them. The sample has over 2 million clones, about 94% seen once; the top ten hold around 1.1%. The specimen was naive CD8+ T cells sorted from blood. These receptors were obtained from a man aged 18-30 years in good health.

This chain links TRBV2 with TRBJ2-7; possibly TRBD1 for D (6 bases). The germline CDR1 and CDR2 sequences are SNHLY and FYNNEI. The CDR3 runs 14 residues. Trimming took off 7 bases at V and 6 bases at J, with 19 bases between the two ends. The CDR3 is CASTGSQGLPEQYF. DNA of the CDR3: TGTGCCAGCACTGGGAGCCAGGGGCTCCCCGAGCAGTACTTC.

The chain recombines TRBV11-2 with TRBJ2-7, with D hard to call. In germline, CDR1 is SGHAT, CDR2 FQNNGV. V lost 8 bases, J lost 2 bases, and 13 bases lay in between. The CDR3 has 13 residues. The CDR3 DNA sequence: TGTGCCAGCGCCCCAACAACCACCTACGAGCAGTACTTC. Amino acids: CASAPTTTYEQYF.

This clone was detected only once. The gene calls are TRBV6-5 and TRBJ2-4; D unclear. This CDR3 is 15 amino acids long. The V end lost 2 bases, the J end lost 0 bases, and 8 bases lay between the germline ends. The germline CDR1 and CDR2 sequences are MNHEY and SVGAGI. This CDR3 is CASSYGPVAKNIQYF. In DNA form, the CDR3 reads TGTGCCAGCAGTTACGGGCCAGTAGCCAAAAACATTCAGTACTTC.

This chain links TRBV10-2 with TRBJ1-2; 7 bases align to TRBD1. V lost 5 bases, J lost 4 bases, and 7 bases stayed unmatched. This CDR3 comprises 14 residues. Germline V gene sequence: CDR1 WSHSY, CDR2 SAAADI. In DNA, the CDR3 is TGCGCCAGCAGTACCCCCGGGACAGTCTATGGCTACACCTTC. Translated, it gives CASSTPGTVYGYTF.

V gene TRBV4-1 combines with J gene TRBJ2-7; D is unresolved. CDR3 size: 17 residues. In germline, CDR1 is MGHRA, CDR2 YSYEKL. V lost 3 bases to trimming and J lost 0 bases, with 18 bases between them. CDR3 in DNA: TGCGCCAGCAGCCAGGGTTACGGCGTACATGGCTCCTACGAGCAGTACTTC. The encoded protein is CASSQGYGVHGSYEQYF.

The sample holds one count of this clone. The genes are TRBV5-1 and TRBJ2-7, with 10 positions matching TRBD2. This CDR3 has 16 amino acids. CDR1 is SGHRS and CDR2 is YFSETQ in the germline V gene. With V trimmed by 1 base and J by 0 bases, 4 bases remained unmatched. As DNA, the CDR3 is TGCGCCAGCAGCTTGCTAACTAGCGGGAACTCCTACGAGCAGTACTTC. This sequence encodes CASSLLTSGNSYEQYF. The whole variable domain, filled in from reference TRBV5-1 and TRBJ2-7, reads KAGVTQTPRYLIKTRGQQVTLSCSPISGHRSVSWYQQTPGQGLQFLFEYFSETQRNKGNFPGRFSGRQFSNSRSEMNVSTLELGDSALYLCASSLLTSGNSYEQYFGPGTRLTVT.

The J gene is TRBJ2-1, the V gene TRBV11-3; D unclear. Germline CDR1 and CDR2: SGHNT and YENEEA. This CDR3 has 13 residues. With 4 bases removed from V and 7 bases from J, the gap between germline ends came to 11 bases. Here the CDR3 DNA reads TGTGCCAGCAGCTATTCGGAGTGGAATGAGCAGTTCTTC. Encoded protein: CASSYSEWNEQFF.

The chain is built from TRBV10-3 and TRBJ2-7, with D unclear. Trimming removed 6 bases at V and 1 base at J, with 13 bases between. The germline gives CDR1 ENHRY, CDR2 SYGVKD. This CDR3 contains 14 residues. CDR3 in amino acids: CAISSGPPSYEQYF. CDR3 DNA sequence: TGTGCCATCAGCTCCGGGCCCCCTTCCTACGAGCAGTACTTC.

The J gene is TRBJ1-5, the V gene TRBV10-3, with 9 positions matching TRBD1. With 2 bases clipped from V and 6 bases from J, the junction kept 5 bases outside the gene matches. The CDR3 is 15 amino acids. Germline CDR1 reads ENHRY; CDR2 reads SYGVKD. The CDR3 sequence: CAISEGTGTGQPQHF. In DNA form, the CDR3 reads TGTGCCATCAGTGAGGGGACAGGGACCGGTCAGCCCCAGCATTTT.

This clone was recorded only once. The chain has TRBV6-1 and TRBJ2-3; possible D gene TRBD1, 6 bases. This CDR3 region has 16 residues. V dropped 0 bases and J dropped 4 bases, with 14 bases sitting between them. From germline, CDR1 is MNHNS and CDR2 SASEGT. CDR3 nucleotides: TGTGCCAGCAGTGAAGCGCAACTTGGGGGCCCAGATACGCAGTATTTT. Translating it yields CASSEAQLGGPDTQYF.

The chain combines TRBV4-1 with TRBJ2-7, with 11 bases matching TRBD1. The CDR3 covers 16 residues. The junction had 5 bases not matched to a gene; V was cut back by 0 bases and J by 4 bases. In germline, CDR1 is MGHRA, CDR2 YSYEKL. In DNA, the CDR3 is TGCGCCAGCAGCCAAGATCAGGGACAGGGGGTATACGAGCAGTACTTC. This gives the protein CASSQDQGQGVYEQYF.

This sequence joins TRBV27 and TRBJ2-1; D possibly corresponds to TRBD2 (5 bases). Trimming stripped 4 bases from V and 5 bases from J, with 9 bases between. Germline V gene sequence: CDR1 MNHEY, CDR2 SMNVEV (reference sequence). CDR3 length: 13 residues. The chain's CDR3 is CASSSGVHNEQFF. The CDR3 DNA reads as TGTGCCAGCAGTTCCGGGGTCCACAATGAGCAGTTCTTC.

J is TRBJ2-6 and V is TRBV28; the D is unclear. Germline assignment: CDR1 MDHEN and CDR2 SYDVKM. The CDR3 consists of 15 residues. With 2 bases removed from V and 0 bases from J, the gap between germline ends came to 5 bases. As DNA, the CDR3 is TGTGCCAGCAGTTTAAAGGGCTCTGGGGCCAACGTCCTGACTTTC. Amino acid sequence: CASSLKGSGANVLTF.

The chain couples TRBV5-1 to TRBJ2-3, with 7 bases fitting TRBD1. Germline CDR1 and CDR2: SGHRS and YFSETQ. With V trimmed by 7 bases and J by 5 bases, 13 bases remained unmatched. The CDR3 runs to 15 residues. The CDR3 DNA sequence: TGCGCCAGCCAGCGGAGACCGGGACAGAGAGATACGCAGTATTTT. Translated: CASQRRPGQRDTQYF. The full variable domain, its missing parts supplied by reference TRBV5-1 and TRBJ2-3, is KAGVTQTPRYLIKTRGQQVTLSCSPISGHRSVSWYQQTPGQGLQFLFEYFSETQRNKGNFPGRFSGRQFSNSRSEMNVSTLELGDSALYLCASQRRPGQRDTQYFGPGTRLTVL.

V and J are TRBV25-1 and TRBJ1-4, with 8 bases identical to TRBD1. The J segment lost 8 bases and the V segment lost 1 base, leaving 12 bases of the junction unmatched. The CDR3 contains 17 residues. Germline assignment: CDR1 MGHDK and CDR2 SYGVNS. As DNA, the CDR3 is TGTGCCAGCAGTGAATCGGGGATGACAGGGGTTTGGGAAAAACTGTTTTTT. Translation: CASSESGMTGVWEKLFF.

The chain has TRBV27 and TRBJ2-2; 7 bases match TRBD1. The CDR3 runs to 15 residues. The germline V gene has CDR1 MNHEY and CDR2 SMNVEV (reference sequence). V was pared by 5 bases and J by 5 bases, with 8 bases of the junction left unmatched. CDR3 amino acids: CASSERDSRTGELFF. The CDR3 DNA reads as TGTGCCAGCAGTGAACGGGACAGTCGAACCGGGGAGCTGTTTTTT.

The chain couples TRBV5-1 to TRBJ2-3, with D uncertain. The CDR3 loop spans 13 amino acids. Germline loops: CDR1 SGHRS, CDR2 YFSETQ. V dropped 0 bases and J dropped 6 bases, with 8 bases sitting between them. The CDR3 protein is CASSLVEGDTQYF. The DNA for the CDR3 is TGCGCCAGCAGCTTGGTCGAAGGTGATACGCAGTATTTT.

The chain uses TRBV14 and TRBJ2-7; no clear D gene. Trimming shortened V by 8 bases and J by 0 bases, and 8 bases separated the two germline ends. CDR3 length: 12 residues. From germline, CDR1 is SGHDN and CDR2 FVKESK. The CDR3 protein is CASGRGSYEQYF. DNA for the CDR3: TGTGCCAGCGGTCGCGGCTCCTACGAGCAGTACTTC.

This clone was picked up one time. The CDR3 nucleotides read TGTGCCATCACTACGGACGGAGAACCATATGGCTACACCTTC. Translated, it gives CAITTDGEPYGYTF. The gene calls are TRBV10-3 and TRBJ1-2; D not certain. The CDR3 is 14 amino acids. The ends were cut back, 7 bases at V and 5 bases at J, with 17 bases in the middle. The germline V gene encodes CDR1 ENHRY and CDR2 SYGVKD.

The chain joins TRBV5-6 to TRBJ1-6, with D tentatively TRBD1 (5 bases). This CDR3 has 16 amino acids. CDR1 and CDR2 (germline): SGHDT, YYEEEE. Trimming shortened V by 1 base and J by 7 bases, and 15 bases separated the two germline ends. The CDR3 nucleotides read TGTGCCAGCAGCTTGTGGGACGGAGGAAGCAATTCACCCCTCCACTTT. It is translated as CASSLWDGGSNSPLHF.

This rearrangement joins TRBV6-4 to TRBJ1-5, with D unclear. The germline gives CDR1 MRHNA, CDR2 SNTAGT. The CDR3 totals 17 residues. V shed 2 bases and J shed 6 bases, with 20 bases lying between them. As DNA, the CDR3 is TGTGCCAGCAGTGACCAGTCGAGGGCGGGTCGTGTTCAGCCCCAGCATTTT. As protein: CASSDQSRAGRVQPQHF.

A single count supports this clone. The chain couples TRBV28 to TRBJ2-7, with unresolved D. Trimming cost V 6 bases and J 6 bases, with 12 bases left between them. CDR3 size: 12 residues. Per germline, CDR1 MDHEN and CDR2 SYDVKM. CDR3 protein: CASRSLSSEQYF. CDR3 sequence (DNA): TGTGCCAGCAGGTCCCTCAGTAGCGAGCAGTACTTC.

The genes are TRBV5-1 and TRBJ2-7; 7 bases align to TRBD2. The CDR3 is made up of 16 amino acids. J lost 7 bases, V lost 6 bases, and 19 bases had no gene match. The germline V gene encodes CDR1 SGHRS and CDR2 YFSETQ. DNA of the CDR3: TGCGCCAGCACCCCCGGAGCTAGTCCCCTCGGGGGGGAGCAGTACTTC. Residues: CASTPGASPLGGEQYF.

For the CDR3, the DNA is TGTGCCAGCAGCTATGGGTTAGCGGGTGAGACTGAAGCTTTCTTT. Its translation: CASSYGLAGETEAFF. The chain carries TRBV28 and TRBJ1-1, with D uncertain. In germline, CDR1 is MDHEN, CDR2 SYDVKM. The CDR3 spans 15 residues. The V end was cut by 6 bases, the J end by 5 bases, with 19 bases between.

The V call is TRBV28, the J call TRBJ1-6, with 7 bases fitting TRBD1. The CDR3 covers 16 residues. Trimming at V came to 5 bases and at J to 2 bases, leaving 6 bases not matched to a gene. Per the germline V gene, CDR1 is MDHEN and CDR2 is SYDVKM. The CDR3 spells CASSVRQGPYNSPLHF. As DNA, the CDR3 is TGTGCCAGCAGTGTCCGACAGGGCCCCTATAATTCACCCCTCCACTTT.

V is TRBV10-3 and J is TRBJ1-6; 8 nucleotides line up with TRBD1. CDR1 is ENHRY and CDR2 is SYGVKD in the germline V gene. With 3 bases clipped from V and 8 bases from J, the junction kept 9 bases outside the gene matches. The CDR3 runs 16 residues. CDR3 sequence reads: CAISDPGTGSYSPLHF. The CDR3 DNA reads TGTGCCATCAGTGACCCGGGGACAGGCTCGTATTCACCCCTCCACTTT.